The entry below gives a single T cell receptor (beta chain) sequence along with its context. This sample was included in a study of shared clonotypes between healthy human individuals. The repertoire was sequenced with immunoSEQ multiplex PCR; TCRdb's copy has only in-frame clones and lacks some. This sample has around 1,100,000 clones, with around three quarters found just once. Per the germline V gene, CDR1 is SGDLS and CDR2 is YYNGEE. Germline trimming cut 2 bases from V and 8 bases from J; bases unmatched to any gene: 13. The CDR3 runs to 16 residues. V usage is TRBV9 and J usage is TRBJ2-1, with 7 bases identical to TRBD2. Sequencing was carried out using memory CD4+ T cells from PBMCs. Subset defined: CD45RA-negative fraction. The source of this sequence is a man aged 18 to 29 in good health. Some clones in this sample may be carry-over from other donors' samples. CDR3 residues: CASSVLLAEEGHEQFF. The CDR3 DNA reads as TGTGCCAGCAGCGTCCTTCTAGCGGAGGAGGGTCATGAGCAGTTCTTC. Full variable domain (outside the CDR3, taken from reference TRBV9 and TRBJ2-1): DSGVTQTPKHLITATGQRVTLRCSPRSGDLSVYWYQQSLDQGLQFLIQYYNGEERAKGNILERFSAQQFPDLHSELNLSSLELGDSALYFCASSVLLAEEGHEQFFGPGTRLTVL.